Here is one T cell receptor beta chain with its context. Its cognate antigen is unknown. The data stem from a study of graft-versus-host responses after intestinal transplantation. The CDR3 runs 17 residues. Germline V lookup: CDR1 LGHNA, CDR2 YSLEER. V was trimmed by 0 bases and J by 0 bases, leaving 13 bases between them. Some clones are missing from TCRdb's copy, which holds only in-frame ones; the method was immunoSEQ multiplex PCR. The sample has tens of thousands of clones, 80% to 95% seen once. The input for sequencing was unstimulated CD4+ T cells sorted from spleen or lymph node cells, taken before transplant. The V call is TRBV4-3, the J call TRBJ2-3, with D unresolved. This receptor was identified in a human donor who was the organ donor for an intestinal transplant. The CDR3 here is CASSQEISLTSTDTQYF. The CDR3 bases are TGCGCCAGCAGCCAAGAAATAAGCTTGACGAGCACAGATACGCAGTATTTT.